Each of the 29 T cell receptor beta chains below was sequenced from the same sample in a study of control samples from healthy donors and cancer patients. The method was immunoSEQ multiplex PCR; TCRdb's version includes in-frame clones alone and lacks a portion of them. Among around 140,000 clones, 92% were seen once, and the ten largest hold 2% to 2.5%. Sequences were obtained from blood. Receptor source: a woman aged 50 to 60 in good health.

The chain couples TRBV27 to TRBJ1-2, with no clear D. The germline V gene has CDR1 MNHEY and CDR2 SMNVEV (reference sequence). V lost 4 bases and J 0 bases, leaving 6 bases between the germline ends. The CDR3 spans 13 residues. The CDR3 spells CASSYSSNYGYTF. The CDR3 coding sequence is TGTGCCAGCAGTTACAGTTCTAACTATGGCTACACCTTC.

V gene TRBV5-1 combines with J gene TRBJ1-1, with unresolved D. The germline gives CDR1 SGHRS, CDR2 YFSETQ. The germline V and J ends were trimmed by 6 bases and 3 bases, with 12 bases remaining between them. CDR3 length equals 13 residues. DNA of the CDR3: TGCGCCAGCAACTCTAAAGAGGACACTGAAGCTTTCTTT. This gives the protein CASNSKEDTEAFF.

The chain recombines TRBV3-1 (or the pseudogene TRBV3-2) with TRBJ1-2; 9 bases agree with TRBD1. Per germline, CDR1 LGHDT and CDR2 YNNKEL (reference sequence). The CDR3 spans 13 residues. After removal of 4 bases from V and 8 bases from J, the junction contained 5 bases not matched to a gene. The CDR3 DNA sequence: TGTGCCAGCAGCCTGGGACAGGGTGGAGGCTACACCTTC. This translates into CASSLGQGGGYTF.

The gene calls are TRBV11-2 and TRBJ2-1; D gene unclear. V was trimmed by 6 bases and J by 6 bases, leaving 12 bases between them. From germline, CDR1 is SGHAT and CDR2 FQNNGV. This CDR3 has 13 amino acids. The CDR3 DNA reads as TGTGCCAGCAGTACTAACTCCCTCAATGAGCAGTTCTTC. This sequence encodes CASSTNSLNEQFF.

This sequence joins TRBV5-6 and TRBJ2-1; D possibly corresponds to TRBD2 (5 bases). Trimming removed 0 bases from V and 0 bases from J, with 7 bases in between. This CDR3 contains 15 residues. CDR1 is SGHDT, CDR2 YYEEEE, per germline. CDR3 nucleotide sequence: TGTGCCAGCAGCTTGGCGGGGAGCTCCTACAATGAGCAGTTCTTC. Its translation: CASSLAGSSYNEQFF.

The V and J genes are TRBV6-5 and TRBJ1-1; D might be TRBD1 (5 bases). Germline CDR1 is MNHEY and CDR2 is SVGAGI. This CDR3 has 13 amino acids. V lost 6 bases to trimming and J lost 0 bases, with 8 bases between them. The CDR3, as DNA: TGTGCCAGCAGGACGGGGGTGAACACTGAAGCTTTCTTT. It translates to CASRTGVNTEAFF.

This chain connects TRBV5-1 to TRBJ1-2; a possible D gene is TRBD1 (5 bases). Germline V gives CDR1 SGHRS, CDR2 YFSETQ. Between the trimmed V and J ends, which lost 4 bases and 0 bases, there was a span of 16 bases. There are 16 residues in the CDR3. CDR3 protein: CASSSSSGGSNYGYTF. CDR3 nucleotide sequence: TGCGCCAGCAGCAGCTCGTCCGGGGGTTCTAACTATGGCTACACCTTC.

The rearrangement links TRBV7-9 to TRBJ1-4; no reliable D call. Germline loops: CDR1 SEHNR, CDR2 FQNEAQ (reference sequence). Deletions cut 1 base from V and 3 bases from J, with 6 bases between. The CDR3 loop spans 14 amino acids. CDR3 protein: CASSLGTANEKLFF. For the CDR3, the DNA is TGTGCCAGCAGCTTAGGGACTGCTAATGAAAAACTGTTTTTT.

The chain employs TRBV7-2 and TRBJ2-3; the match to TRBD2 covers 12 bases. In germline, CDR1 is SGHTA, CDR2 FQGNSA. This CDR3 is 18 amino acids long. Trimming cost V 1 base and J 1 base; bases outside gene matches: 6. The CDR3 loop is CASSLVAASGRGTDTQYF. As DNA, the CDR3 is TGTGCCAGCAGCTTAGTCGCGGCTAGCGGGAGGGGCACAGATACGCAGTATTTT.

The V call is TRBV27, the J call TRBJ1-4; D is possibly TRBD1 (5 bases). V was trimmed by 3 bases and J by 0 bases, leaving 11 bases between them. CDR1 MNHEY and CDR2 SMNVEV come from the germline V gene (reference sequence). The CDR3 spans 16 residues. The CDR3 loop is CASSLGPYTTNEKLFF. As DNA, the CDR3 is TGTGCCAGCAGTTTGGGGCCTTACACAACTAATGAAAAACTGTTTTTT.

This chain links TRBV6-5 with TRBJ1-1; a weak D match, TRBD1 (5 bases). Germline V gene sequence: CDR1 MNHEY, CDR2 SVGAGI. With 5 bases removed from V and 5 bases from J, the gap between germline ends came to 18 bases. CDR3 size: 15 residues. Here the CDR3 reads CASSPSPGRGTEAFF. The CDR3 coding sequence is TGTGCCAGCAGTCCTTCCCCAGGGAGAGGGACTGAAGCTTTCTTT.

J is TRBJ1-2 and V is TRBV3-1 (or the pseudogene TRBV3-2); D is perhaps TRBD1 (6 bases). This CDR3 contains 15 residues. The ends were cut back, 4 bases at V and 4 bases at J, with 16 bases in the middle. From germline, CDR1 is LGHDT and CDR2 YNNKEL (reference sequence). The CDR3 sequence is CASSLRGKGLYGYTF. CDR3 bases: TGTGCCAGCAGCCTCAGGGGAAAGGGGCTCTATGGCTACACCTTC.

The chain links TRBV6-6 to TRBJ1-1; no definite D call. The germline V gene encodes CDR1 MNHNY and CDR2 SVGAGI (reference sequence). V gave up 0 bases and J gave up 3 bases, with 14 bases separating them. CDR3 size: 16 residues. The DNA for the CDR3 is TGTGCCAGCAGTTACTCGAGTGGGTTTGTTCACACTGAAGCTTTCTTT. Translation gives CASSYSSGFVHTEAFF.

The table lists this clone with a count of one. V is TRBV29-1 and J is TRBJ2-3, with 12 bases fitting TRBD2. This CDR3 is built from 16 residues. V trimming: 1 base; J trimming: 2 bases; junction bases outside the gene matches: 4. Looked up from germline, CDR1 is SQVTM and CDR2 is ANQGSEA. The CDR3 bases are TGCAGCGTTGAAGGGACTAGCGGGGCCTTCACAGATACGCAGTATTTT. As protein: CSVEGTSGAFTDTQYF.

This chain links TRBV14 with TRBJ1-1; no definite D call. The V gene lost 6 bases and the J gene lost 9 bases, with 23 bases spanning the gap. This CDR3 contains 15 residues. Germline lookup yields CDR1 SGHDN and CDR2 FVKESK. CDR3: CASSPIPDETRKAFF. The CDR3, as DNA: TGTGCCAGCAGTCCAATACCGGACGAGACCAGGAAAGCTTTCTTT.

The rearrangement uses TRBV6-6 and TRBJ1-1; D remains ambiguous. V lost 0 bases to trimming and J lost 6 bases, with 14 bases between them. Germline lookup yields CDR1 MNHNY and CDR2 SVGAGI (reference sequence). This CDR3 has 15 residues. The CDR3 region has the DNA TGTGCCAGCAGTTACTCGATGGTACAGCTCGCTGAAGCTTTCTTT. Amino acid sequence: CASSYSMVQLAEAFF.

The chain is built from TRBV10-3 and TRBJ1-1; no firm D call. Trimming took 6 bases from V and 7 from J, leaving 12 bases between them. Germline loops: CDR1 ENHRY, CDR2 SYGVKD. The CDR3 has 12 residues. CDR3 amino acids: CAISSRRIEAFF. DNA for the CDR3: TGTGCCATCAGCAGTAGACGCATTGAAGCTTTCTTT.

This clone was detected only a few times. The chain is built from TRBV19 and TRBJ2-2; 8 bases map to TRBD2. J lost 3 bases, V lost 8 bases, and 8 bases had no gene match. Germline V gene data show CDR1 as LNHDA and CDR2 as SQIVND (reference sequence). The CDR3 contains 15 residues. The chain's CDR3 is CASLEGGRHTGELFF. The CDR3 DNA is TGTGCCAGTCTCGAAGGCGGGAGGCACACCGGGGAGCTGTTTTTT.

The V call is TRBV5-8, the J call TRBJ2-2; 9 nucleotides align to TRBD1. CDR3 size: 16 residues. The germline gives CDR1 SGHTS, CDR2 YDEGEE. The junction had 6 bases not matched to a gene; V was cut back by 3 bases and J by 3 bases. The CDR3 nucleotides read TGTGCCAGCAGCTCCCCGGGACAGGGACACACCGGGGAGCTGTTTTTT. Translation: CASSSPGQGHTGELFF. The full variable domain, with the rest looked up from reference TRBV5-8 and TRBJ2-2, is EAGVTQSPTHLIKTRGQQATLRCSPISGHTSVYWYQQALGLGLQFLLWYDEGEERNRGNFPPRFSGRQFPNYSSELNVNALELEDSALYLCASSSPGQGHTGELFFGEGSRLTVL.

The chain employs TRBV15 and TRBJ1-3; D is uncertain. This CDR3 region has 15 residues. Trimming shortened V by 4 bases and J by 1 base, and 11 bases separated the two germline ends. CDR1 and CDR2 from the germline V gene are LNHNV and YYDKDF (reference sequence). The CDR3 is CATSTNRVSGNTIYF. CDR3 nucleotides: TGTGCCACCAGCACCAATCGGGTTTCTGGAAACACCATATATTTT.

This clone was found once. CDR3 sequence: CASSLDRQGTGNTIYF. CDR3 sequence (DNA): TGTGCCAGCAGTTTAGATCGCCAGGGGACTGGAAACACCATATATTTT. The chain joins TRBV28 to TRBJ1-3, with D tentatively TRBD1 (6 bases). The CDR3 consists of 16 residues. The germline CDR1 and CDR2 sequences are MDHEN and SYDVKM. Trimming stripped 2 bases from V and 2 bases from J, with 13 bases between.

The chain is built from TRBV27 and TRBJ1-1; 12 nucleotides agree with TRBD1. The germline V gene has CDR1 MNHEY and CDR2 SMNVEV (reference sequence). Germline trimming cut 4 bases from V and 4 bases from J; bases unmatched to any gene: 10. The CDR3 is 17 residues long. This CDR3 is CASSSNQGQGAPTEAFF. The CDR3 region has the DNA TGTGCCAGCAGTTCAAACCAGGGACAGGGGGCGCCCACTGAAGCTTTCTTT.

This clone was seen a single time. CDR3 amino acids: CASSSQGAGVRYGYTF. The CDR3 bases are TGTGCCAGCAGCAGCCAGGGGGCAGGGGTGAGGTATGGCTACACCTTC. The chain links TRBV7-9 to TRBJ1-2, with 8 bases matching TRBD1. The V and J ends lost 5 bases and 5 bases, in that order; junction bases with no gene match: 13. CDR1 is SEHNR, CDR2 FQNEAQ, per germline (reference sequence). The CDR3 is made up of 16 amino acids.

CDR3: CASSVYRGRNTQYF. CDR3 bases: TGTGCCAGCAGCGTCTACAGGGGAAGAAATACGCAGTATTTT. This sequence joins TRBV7-2 and TRBJ2-3; 7 bases are a match to TRBD1. With V trimmed by 5 bases and J by 7 bases, 9 bases remained unmatched. The germline V gene encodes CDR1 SGHTA and CDR2 FQGNSA. The CDR3 loop spans 14 amino acids.

This sequence joins TRBV19 and TRBJ2-7; D perhaps matches TRBD2 (6 bases). The germline V gene has CDR1 LNHDA and CDR2 SQIVND (reference sequence). The CDR3 consists of 14 residues. The V gene lost 6 bases and the J gene lost 6 bases, with 18 bases spanning the gap. CDR3 sequence reads: CASRTGTWGSEQYF. DNA of the CDR3: TGTGCCAGTAGGACCGGGACTTGGGGGAGCGAGCAGTACTTC.

CDR3 in DNA: TGTGCCAGCAGCCAGATAACCAGCGGGGGGACTGAGACCCAGTACTTC. It specifies CASSQITSGGTETQYF. The chain links TRBV4-2 to TRBJ2-5; 9 positions match TRBD2. Per germline, CDR1 LGHNA and CDR2 YNFKEQ. CDR3 length: 16 amino acids. V dropped 3 bases and J dropped 5; count of bases not matched to a gene: 10.

The chain uses TRBV19 and TRBJ1-1; TRBD1 matches at 7 bases. V dropped 11 bases and J dropped 0; count of bases not matched to a gene: 18. The CDR3 is 17 amino acids. CDR1 is LNHDA, CDR2 SQIVND, per germline (reference sequence). CDR3 protein: CARIPKPGQTLNTEAFF. The CDR3 DNA follows: TGTGCCCGAATCCCTAAACCGGGACAGACCTTGAACACTGAAGCTTTCTTT.

In this sample, this clone turned up once. The J gene is TRBJ1-3, the V gene TRBV10-3; no definite D call. Trimming removed 3 bases at V and 3 bases at J, with 6 bases between. Looked up from germline, CDR1 is ENHRY and CDR2 is SYGVKD. CDR3 size: 13 residues. CDR3 bases: TGTGCCATCAGTGACTCGATTGGAAACACCATATATTTT. It yields the protein CAISDSIGNTIYF.

This clone was found a few times. V gene TRBV20-1 combines with J gene TRBJ1-5; 7 bases fit TRBD1. Per germline, CDR1 DFQATT and CDR2 SNEGSKA (reference sequence). V lost 3 bases, J lost 6 bases, and 8 bases stayed unmatched. CDR3 length: 14 amino acids. CDR3 amino acids: CSASQADRPQPQHF. The CDR3 DNA sequence: TGCAGTGCTAGTCAGGCGGACAGGCCTCAGCCCCAGCATTTT.